The 18 T cell receptor beta chains presented below share a single source sample, sequenced in a study of CD8+ T cells in alopecia areata. RNA was extracted and reverse transcribed into cDNA as the sequencing template. Sequenced by immunoSEQ multiplex PCR; TCRdb stores in-frame clones only, minus some. The data show about 190,000 clones, with approximately 56% seen just once and around 0.7% held by the top ten. As to treatment: oral pan-JAK inhibitor, 5-10 mg twice daily. The source material was CD4+ T cells sorted from blood, sampled at week 4, from a patient treated with tofacitinib. These receptors were obtained from a human donor with alopecia areata.

This clone came up a few times. The CDR3 DNA sequence: TGCGCCAGCAGCCGCCAACTAGCGGGAGGGCTGGAGCAGTACTTC. Amino acid sequence: CASSRQLAGGLEQYF. The chain employs TRBV4-1 and TRBJ2-7; 13 bases are shared with TRBD2. Trimming cost V 4 bases and J 7 bases; bases outside gene matches: 7. Per the germline V gene, CDR1 is MGHRA and CDR2 is YSYEKL. This CDR3 is 15 amino acids long.

V gene TRBV6-6 combines with J gene TRBJ2-2; D remains unclear. Trimming removed 4 bases at V and 4 bases at J, with 10 bases between. Germline V gives CDR1 MNHNY, CDR2 SVGAGI (reference sequence). The CDR3 sequence is 14 residues long. The CDR3 nucleotides read TGTGCCAGCAGTTTCCCTAGAAGCACCGGGGAGCTGTTTTTT. It specifies CASSFPRSTGELFF.

This clone was observed once. The chain links TRBV29-1 to TRBJ1-1, with 10 nucleotides matching TRBD1. In germline, CDR1 is SQVTM, CDR2 ANQGSEA. CDR3 length: 11 amino acids. The V gene end was trimmed by 7 bases and the J gene end by 11 bases; junction bases not matched to a gene: 7. The CDR3 loop reads CSGKTGGKAFF. DNA of the CDR3: TGCAGCGGGAAGACAGGGGGCAAGGCTTTCTTT.

This chain uses TRBV6-1 with TRBJ1-5; weak D call: TRBD1 (6 bases). The germline CDR1 and CDR2 sequences are MNHNS and SASEGT. The CDR3 loop spans 14 amino acids. V lost 3 bases and J lost 4, with 10 bases in between. CDR3 amino acids: CASSDNRVNQPQHF. As DNA, the CDR3 is TGTGCCAGCAGTGACAACAGGGTAAATCAGCCCCAGCATTTT.

The chain is built from TRBV29-1 and TRBJ2-3; D unresolved. CDR1 is SQVTM and CDR2 is ANQGSEA in the germline V gene. The V gene lost 3 bases and the J gene lost 5 bases, with 12 bases spanning the gap. The CDR3 length is 13 residues. CDR3 in amino acids: CSVDWVGVDTQYF. Written as DNA, the CDR3 is TGCAGCGTTGATTGGGTCGGTGTAGATACGCAGTATTTT.

CDR3 coding DNA: TGCAGCGTTGAATCGGGGGAGAGGTCGACTGAAGCTTTCTTT. Amino acids: CSVESGERSTEAFF. V gene TRBV29-1 combines with J gene TRBJ1-1, with a possible D match to TRBD1 (5 bases). The germline CDR1 and CDR2 sequences are SQVTM and ANQGSEA. The V and J ends lost 2 bases and 5 bases respectively, with 15 bases between them. The CDR3 has 14 residues.

The gene calls are TRBV30 and TRBJ1-5; perhaps TRBD1 as D (6 bases). The CDR3 has 13 amino acids. The V gene's germline CDR1 is GTSNPN and CDR2 SVGIG (reference sequence). The V end was cut by 1 base, the J end by 5 bases, with 9 bases between. CDR3 in DNA: TGTGCCTGGAGTGGTTCAGGGGATCAGCCCCAGCATTTT. Encoded protein: CAWSGSGDQPQHF.

This chain connects TRBV9 to TRBJ1-2; D possibly corresponds to TRBD1 (6 bases). This CDR3 has 17 amino acids. Trimming pared 2 bases from V and 8 bases from J, leaving 25 bases between. Germline V gene data show CDR1 as SGDLS and CDR2 as YYNGEE. Here the CDR3 reads CASSVYIGGQLTGGYTF. The CDR3 nucleotides read TGTGCCAGCAGCGTCTATATCGGTGGTCAACTTACAGGGGGCTACACCTTC. The complete variable domain, with remaining parts taken from reference TRBV9 and TRBJ1-2, reads DSGVTQTPKHLITATGQRVTLRCSPRSGDLSVYWYQQSLDQGLQFLIQYYNGEERAKGNILERFSAQQFPDLHSELNLSSLELGDSALYFCASSVYIGGQLTGGYTFGSGTRLTVV.

V usage is TRBV2 and J usage is TRBJ2-3; possible D gene TRBD1, 5 bases. The V end was cut by 8 bases, the J end by 1 base, with 10 bases between. Looked up from germline, CDR1 is SNHLY and CDR2 is FYNNEI. The CDR3 runs 13 residues. The DNA for the CDR3 is TGTGCCAGCGGACAAGACGGCACAGATACGCAGTATTTT. This translates into CASGQDGTDTQYF.

In this sample, this clone turned up a few times. V gene TRBV7-2 combines with J gene TRBJ1-2, with 9 bases that match TRBD1. Germline CDR1 and CDR2: SGHTA and FQGNSA. The CDR3 extends over 17 amino acids. Losses at the gene ends were 0 bases for V and 7 bases for J; bases not matched to a gene: 12. The chain's CDR3 is CASSLASTGTGYFGYTF. In DNA form, the CDR3 reads TGTGCCAGCAGCTTAGCGTCCACCGGGACAGGGTATTTTGGCTACACCTTC.

The chain has TRBV18 and TRBJ1-1, with D possibly being TRBD1 (5 bases). This CDR3 contains 16 residues. Germline loops: CDR1 KGHSH, CDR2 LQKENI. Trimming took off 2 bases at V and 0 bases at J, with 13 bases between the two ends. The CDR3 reads CASSPNSGTMNTEAFF. The CDR3 nucleotides read TGTGCCAGCTCACCAAATTCAGGGACCATGAACACTGAAGCTTTCTTT.

This clone has more than one count but fewer than ten. The chain uses TRBV29-1 and TRBJ1-2, with D hard to call. Trimming cost V 7 bases and J 3 bases, with 18 bases left between them. The germline V gene encodes CDR1 SQVTM and CDR2 ANQGSEA. The CDR3 is 14 residues long. The chain's CDR3 is CSAFPGGEDYGYTF. The CDR3 DNA reads TGCAGCGCCTTTCCGGGCGGGGAAGACTATGGCTACACCTTC.

V gene TRBV30 combines with J gene TRBJ2-7; D is undetermined. The CDR3 extends over 11 amino acids. V gave up 2 bases and J gave up 3 bases, with 5 bases separating them. Germline V gives CDR1 GTSNPN, CDR2 SVGIG (reference sequence). The CDR3 DNA reads TGTGCCTGGAGTAGGCGCTACGAGCAGTACTTC. Amino acids: CAWSRRYEQYF.

The chain employs TRBV29-1 and TRBJ2-5; possibly TRBD1 for D (7 bases). The CDR3 contains 13 residues. Germline CDR1 and CDR2: SQVTM and ANQGSEA. Trimming pared 7 bases from V and 7 bases from J, leaving 19 bases between. The DNA for the CDR3 is TGCAGCGCCGACAGGGTGGGGGGAAGGACCCAGTACTTC. Translated: CSADRVGGRTQYF.

This chain uses TRBV29-1 with TRBJ2-3, with 9 bases fitting TRBD1. With 6 bases clipped from V and 1 base from J, the junction kept 8 bases outside the gene matches. The CDR3 totals 15 residues. Germline CDR1 reads SQVTM; CDR2 reads ANQGSEA. In DNA form, the CDR3 reads TGCAGCGTGCGAACAGGGGGCGGGGGCACAGATACGCAGTATTTT. Translating gives CSVRTGGGGTDTQYF.

This clone has more than one count but fewer than ten. V and J are TRBV6-6 and TRBJ2-7; no definite D call. V was cut by 2 bases and J by 2 bases, with 16 bases left in between. The CDR3 contains 16 residues. From germline, CDR1 is MNHNY and CDR2 SVGAGI (reference sequence). This CDR3 reads CASSYPLDPEPYEQYF. CDR3 bases: TGTGCCAGCAGTTACCCCCTTGACCCAGAACCCTACGAGCAGTACTTC.

This clone showed up just a few times. V and J are TRBV29-1 and TRBJ2-1; TRBD1 matches at 8 bases. The CDR3 contains 14 residues. Per germline, CDR1 SQVTM and CDR2 ANQGSEA. The J segment lost 7 bases and the V segment lost 6 bases, leaving 11 bases of the junction unmatched. This CDR3 reads CSVPQGASGNEQFF. CDR3 nucleotide sequence: TGCAGCGTACCGCAGGGGGCATCAGGGAATGAGCAGTTCTTC.

V usage is TRBV5-6 and J usage is TRBJ2-3; no clear D. This CDR3 comprises 14 residues. Germline V gene sequence: CDR1 SGHDT, CDR2 YYEEEE. The germline V and J ends were trimmed by 0 bases and 2 bases, with 7 bases remaining between them. The CDR3 spells CASSLESITDTQYF. CDR3 in DNA: TGTGCCAGCAGCTTGGAATCTATCACAGATACGCAGTATTTT.